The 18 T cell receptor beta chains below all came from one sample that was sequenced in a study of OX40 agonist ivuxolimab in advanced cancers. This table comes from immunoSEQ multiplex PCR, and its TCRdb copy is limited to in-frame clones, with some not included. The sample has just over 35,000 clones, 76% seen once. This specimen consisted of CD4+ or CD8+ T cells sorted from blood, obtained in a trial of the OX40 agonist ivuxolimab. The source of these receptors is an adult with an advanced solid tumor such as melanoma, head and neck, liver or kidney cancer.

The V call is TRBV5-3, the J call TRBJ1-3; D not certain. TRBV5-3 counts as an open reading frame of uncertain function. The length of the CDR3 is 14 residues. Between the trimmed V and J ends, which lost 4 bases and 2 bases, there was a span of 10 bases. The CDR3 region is CARSRQDAGNTIYF. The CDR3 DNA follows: TGTGCCAGAAGCCGCCAGGACGCTGGAAACACCATATATTTT.

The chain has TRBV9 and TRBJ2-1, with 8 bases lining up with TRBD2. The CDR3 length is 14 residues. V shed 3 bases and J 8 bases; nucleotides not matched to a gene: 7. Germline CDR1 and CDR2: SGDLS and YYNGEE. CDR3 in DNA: TGTGCCAGCAGCGCGCCGGGGGGGCGAGATGAGCAGTTCTTC. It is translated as CASSAPGGRDEQFF.

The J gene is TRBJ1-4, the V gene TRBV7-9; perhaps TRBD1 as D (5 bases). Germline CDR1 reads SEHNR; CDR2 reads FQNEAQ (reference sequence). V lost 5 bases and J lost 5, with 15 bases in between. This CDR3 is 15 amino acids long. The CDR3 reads CASSPISGANEKLFF. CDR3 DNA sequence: TGTGCCAGCAGCCCGATTAGCGGGGCCAATGAAAAACTGTTTTTT.

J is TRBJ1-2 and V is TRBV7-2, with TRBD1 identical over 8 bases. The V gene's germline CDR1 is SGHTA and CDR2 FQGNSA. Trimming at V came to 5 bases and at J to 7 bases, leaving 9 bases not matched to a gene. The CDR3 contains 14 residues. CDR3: CASSPDRGRSGYTF. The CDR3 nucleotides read TGTGCCAGCAGCCCCGACAGGGGAAGAAGTGGCTACACCTTC.

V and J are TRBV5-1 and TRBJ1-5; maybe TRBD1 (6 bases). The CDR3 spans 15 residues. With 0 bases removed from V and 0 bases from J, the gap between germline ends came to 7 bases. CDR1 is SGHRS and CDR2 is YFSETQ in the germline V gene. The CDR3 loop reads CASSLGTVSNQPQHF. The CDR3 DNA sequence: TGCGCCAGCAGCTTGGGGACAGTTAGCAATCAGCCCCAGCATTTT.

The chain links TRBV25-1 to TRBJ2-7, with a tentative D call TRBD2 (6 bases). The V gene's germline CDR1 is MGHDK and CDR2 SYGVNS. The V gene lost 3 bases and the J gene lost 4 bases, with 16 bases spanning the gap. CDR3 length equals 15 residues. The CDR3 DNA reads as TGTGCCAGCAGTGACTCCGGGACTCGCTCGTACGAGCAGTACTTC. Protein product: CASSDSGTRSYEQYF.

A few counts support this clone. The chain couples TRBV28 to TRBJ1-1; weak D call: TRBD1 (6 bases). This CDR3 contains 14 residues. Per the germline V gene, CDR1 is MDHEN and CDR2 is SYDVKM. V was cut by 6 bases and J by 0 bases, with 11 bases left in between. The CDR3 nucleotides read TGTGCCAGCAGCCTACAGGGCGTGAACACTGAAGCTTTCTTT. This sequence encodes CASSLQGVNTEAFF.

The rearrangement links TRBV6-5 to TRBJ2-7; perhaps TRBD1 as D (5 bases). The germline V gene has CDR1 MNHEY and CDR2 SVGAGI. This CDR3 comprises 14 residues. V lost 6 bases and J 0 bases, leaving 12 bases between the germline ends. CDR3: CASRTDFSSYEQYV. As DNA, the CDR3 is TGTGCCAGCAGGACAGATTTCAGCTCCTACGAGCAGTACGTC.

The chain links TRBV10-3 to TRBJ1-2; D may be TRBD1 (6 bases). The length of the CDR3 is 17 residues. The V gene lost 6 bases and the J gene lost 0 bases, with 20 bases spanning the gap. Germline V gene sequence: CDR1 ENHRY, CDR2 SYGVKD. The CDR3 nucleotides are TGTGCCATCAGCGCGATCACCGGGGGCCGGGCTAACTATGGCTACACCTTC. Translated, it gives CAISAITGGRANYGYTF.

CDR3 amino acids: CASDRQETQYF. The CDR3 DNA is TGTGCCAGCGACCGACAAGAGACCCAGTACTTC. V is TRBV2 and J is TRBJ2-5, with D hard to call. The CDR3 runs to 11 residues. Germline CDR1 reads SNHLY; CDR2 reads FYNNEI. Trimming took 8 bases from V and 2 from J, leaving 6 bases between them.

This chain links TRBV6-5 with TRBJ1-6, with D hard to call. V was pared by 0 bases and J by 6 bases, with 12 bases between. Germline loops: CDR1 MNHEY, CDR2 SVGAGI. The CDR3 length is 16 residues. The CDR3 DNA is TGTGCCAGCAGTTACTCGCTGGGCGCCGGTAATTCACCCCTCCACTTT. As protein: CASSYSLGAGNSPLHF.

CDR3 sequence: CASSPSRRSTDTQYF. In DNA form, the CDR3 reads TGTGCCAGCAGTCCCTCTCGGCGTAGCACAGATACGCAGTATTTT. The J gene is TRBJ2-3, the V gene TRBV27, with unresolved D. The germline V gene has CDR1 MNHEY and CDR2 SMNVEV (reference sequence). The CDR3 length is 15 residues. Trimming stripped 5 bases from V and 0 bases from J, with 12 bases between.

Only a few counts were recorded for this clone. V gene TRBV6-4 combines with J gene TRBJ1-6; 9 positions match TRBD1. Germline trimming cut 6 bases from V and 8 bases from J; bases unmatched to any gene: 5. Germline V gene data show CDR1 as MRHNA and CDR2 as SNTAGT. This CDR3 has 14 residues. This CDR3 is CASSRTGEDSPLHF. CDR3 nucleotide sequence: TGTGCCAGCAGCCGGACAGGGGAGGATTCACCCCTCCACTTT.

CDR3 in DNA: TGTGCCAGCAGTTGGACGGGGGAGTTCACTGAAGCTTTCTTT. It encodes CASSWTGEFTEAFF. The gene calls are TRBV2 and TRBJ1-1; maybe TRBD1 (5 bases). This CDR3 has 14 amino acids. The V gene lost 5 bases and the J gene lost 4 bases, with 14 bases spanning the gap. Germline-derived CDR1 and CDR2 are SNHLY and FYNNEI.

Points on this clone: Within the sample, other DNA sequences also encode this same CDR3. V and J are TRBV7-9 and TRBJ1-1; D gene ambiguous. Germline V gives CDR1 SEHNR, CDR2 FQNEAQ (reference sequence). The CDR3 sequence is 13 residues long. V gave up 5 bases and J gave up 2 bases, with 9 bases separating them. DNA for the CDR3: TGTGCCAGCAGCGTCGACGGTAACACTGAAGCTTTCTTT. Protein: CASSVDGNTEAFF.

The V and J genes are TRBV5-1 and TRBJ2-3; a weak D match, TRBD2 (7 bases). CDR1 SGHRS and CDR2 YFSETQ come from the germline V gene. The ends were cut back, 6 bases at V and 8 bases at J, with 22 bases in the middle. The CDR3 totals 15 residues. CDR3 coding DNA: TGCGCCAGCACCCCGGCGGGGGCCAAGGGTGTTACGCAGTATTTT. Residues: CASTPAGAKGVTQYF.

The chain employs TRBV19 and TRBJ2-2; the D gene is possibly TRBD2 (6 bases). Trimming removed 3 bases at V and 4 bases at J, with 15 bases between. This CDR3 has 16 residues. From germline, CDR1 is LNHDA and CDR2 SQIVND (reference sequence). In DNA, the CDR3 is TGTGCCAGTAGTATGGAGGGTGTGTGGATCACCGGGGAGCTGTTTTTT. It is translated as CASSMEGVWITGELFF. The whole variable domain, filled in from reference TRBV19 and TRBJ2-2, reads DGGITQSPKYLFRKEGQNVTLSCEQNLNHDAMYWYRQDPGQGLRLIYYSQIVNDFQKGDIAEGYSVSREKKESFPLTVTSAQKNPTAFYLCASSMEGVWITGELFFGEGSRLTVL.

CDR3 in amino acids: CASSLGSGSLGYGYTF. Written as DNA, the CDR3 is TGCGCCAGCAGCTTAGGGTCAGGGTCCCTTGGGTATGGCTACACCTTC. J is TRBJ1-2 and V is TRBV5-1; D perhaps matches TRBD1 (5 bases). Trimming cost V 2 bases and J 5 bases, with 19 bases left between them. The CDR3 totals 16 residues. Germline CDR1 SGHRS, CDR2 YFSETQ.